Listed here are 31 T cell receptor beta chains from one sample, sequenced in a study of regulatory T cells in long-lasting Graves disease. The time point denotes: newly diagnosed GD, antithyroid drugs for less than 3 months. RNA from PBMCs was the source of the TCR library. TCR beta libraries were built with iRepertoire HTBI primers and Arm-PCR of CDR3 regions. TCRdb used MiXCR to reprocess the multiplex PCR reads, holding one entry per CDR3 protein. The sample includes about 540,000 distinct CDR3 sequences, roughly 12% of them seen just once. This same sample was also part of a study on T cells in Graves' hyperthyroidism and ophthalmopathy.

The sample in question was peripheral blood mononuclear cells (PBMCs), obtained at new diagnosis, from a patient treated with antithyroid drugs. The receptors derive from a man aged 25 to 45 with Graves disease.

This clonotype was picked up a small number of times. This chain uses TRBV5-1 with TRBJ2-5; 9 nucleotides align to TRBD1. This CDR3 is 16 amino acids long. Germline CDR1 reads SGHRS; CDR2 reads YFSETQ. J was trimmed by 2 bases and V by 7 bases; bases with no gene match: 12. The CDR3 reads CASRDRAAQPQETQYF. CDR3 sequence (DNA): TGCGCCAGCCGGGACAGGGCGGCCCAACCACAAGAGACCCAGTACTTC.

J is TRBJ2-5 and V is TRBV7-2; TRBD1 aligns across 9 bases. Germline lookup yields CDR1 SGHTA and CDR2 FQGNSA. This CDR3 has 16 residues. J gave up 5 bases and V 2 bases, and 9 bases lay outside the gene matches. CDR3 residues: CASSLFDTGGLETQYF. In DNA, the CDR3 is TGTGCCAGCAGCTTATTCGACACAGGGGGCTTGGAGACCCAGTACTTC.

There are many counts of this clonotype. The chain employs TRBV20-1 and TRBJ2-3; D tentatively fits TRBD1 or TRBD2 (5 bases each). The CDR3 spans 15 residues. Deletions cut 3 bases from V and 4 bases from J, with 17 bases between. CDR1 DFQATT and CDR2 SNEGSKA come from the germline V gene (reference sequence). The DNA of the CDR3 is TGCAGTGCTAGGGGGGTGACAGTACAATCAGATACGCAGTATTTT. Translated: CSARGVTVQSDTQYF.

This clonotype was detected a few times. The CDR3 sequence is CASSEYSVIAGGPWQETQYF. CDR3 nucleotide sequence: TGTGCCAGCAGTGAATATAGTGTGATAGCGGGAGGGCCGTGGCAAGAGACCCAGTACTTC. V is TRBV25-1 and J is TRBJ2-5; 11 positions match TRBD2. Germline CDR1 reads MGHDK; CDR2 reads SYGVNS. With V trimmed by 0 bases and J by 2 bases, 14 bases remained unmatched. The CDR3 loop spans 20 amino acids.

This clonotype has at least ten counts. The chain combines TRBV24-1 with TRBJ2-2, with no clear D. The CDR3 consists of 17 residues. The V and J ends lost 0 bases and 4 bases respectively, with 14 bases between them. The germline V gene has CDR1 KGHDR and CDR2 SFDVKD. This CDR3 is CATSDLDLLPSTGELFF. The CDR3 bases are TGTGCCACCAGTGATTTGGACTTACTTCCTTCCACCGGGGAGCTGTTTTTT.

This clonotype has a count of ten or more. The chain joins TRBV6-1 to TRBJ1-1; a possible D gene is TRBD1 (5 bases). The V gene's germline CDR1 is MNHNS and CDR2 SASEGT. With 7 bases removed from V and 2 bases from J, the gap between germline ends came to 17 bases. The CDR3 covers 15 residues. This chain's CDR3 is CASTTVGLTNTEAFF. The CDR3 DNA reads TGTGCCAGCACTACCGTGGGACTGACTAACACTGAAGCTTTCTTT.

This clonotype was observed at least ten times. The rearrangement links TRBV20-1 to TRBJ2-1, with D tentatively TRBD1 or TRBD2 (6 bases each). Trimming stripped 6 bases from V and 6 bases from J, with 21 bases between. CDR1 is DFQATT and CDR2 is SNEGSKA in the germline V gene (reference sequence). There are 15 residues in the CDR3. The DNA for the CDR3 is TGCAGTGCCCGAGATGGGGGAAAGGGGGGCAATGAGCAGTTCTTC. Its protein is CSARDGGKGGNEQFF.

The chain uses TRBV10-3 and TRBJ2-3; D assignment may be TRBD1 or TRBD2 (5 bases each). The CDR3 extends over 12 amino acids. Trimming shortened V by 2 bases and J by 6 bases, and 6 bases separated the two germline ends. The germline CDR1 and CDR2 sequences are ENHRY and SYGVKD. CDR3 nucleotide sequence: TGTGCCATCAGTGAGGAGGGGGATACGCAGTATTTT. Its translation: CAISEEGDTQYF.

The J gene is TRBJ2-1, the V gene TRBV5-1; possible D gene TRBD2, 5 bases. The V gene's germline CDR1 is SGHRS and CDR2 YFSETQ. The V end was cut by 0 bases, the J end by 1 base, with 11 bases between. The CDR3 is 16 residues long. The DNA for the CDR3 is TGCGCCAGCAGCTTGGCCCCCGGGAAGTCCTACAATGAGCAGTTCTTC. Protein sequence: CASSLAPGKSYNEQFF.

This clonotype was recorded a few times. The V and J genes are TRBV9 and TRBJ2-7; perhaps TRBD2 as D (7 bases). Germline CDR1 reads SGDLS; CDR2 reads YYNGEE. With 0 bases removed from V and 6 bases from J, the gap between germline ends came to 10 bases. This CDR3 has 13 amino acids. CDR3 loop: CASSVGGGLEQYF. The CDR3 coding sequence is TGTGCCAGCAGCGTAGGGGGGGGCCTCGAGCAGTACTTC.

This clonotype was counted many times. The V gene is TRBV5-1, the J gene TRBJ2-1, with D perhaps matching TRBD1 (5 bases). Germline CDR1 SGHRS, CDR2 YFSETQ. Trimming took 0 bases from V and 5 from J, leaving 9 bases between them. CDR3 length: 14 amino acids. The CDR3 DNA is TGCGCCAGCAGCTTGGAAGGGGTGGACAATGAGCAGTTCTTC. Its translation: CASSLEGVDNEQFF.

This clonotype occurred many times. This sequence joins TRBV11-2 and TRBJ2-1; possible D gene TRBD1, 6 bases. V shed 5 bases and J shed 7 bases, with 18 bases lying between them. The CDR3 sequence is 15 residues long. CDR1 and CDR2 (germline): SGHAT, FQNNGV. CDR3 in DNA: TGTGCCAGCAGCGTCAGGGGCCAAGATGGGAATGAGCAGTTCTTC. This codes for CASSVRGQDGNEQFF.

This clonotype has at least ten counts. The V call is TRBV20-1, the J call TRBJ1-5; 10 positions match TRBD1. There are 16 residues in the CDR3. The V segment lost 6 bases and the J segment 3 bases; nucleotides outside the gene matches: 11. The V gene's germline CDR1 is DFQATT and CDR2 SNEGSKA (reference sequence). The CDR3 nucleotides read TGCAGTGCCCTCGGGAGAGGACAGGGGGACAATCAGCCCCAGCATTTT. It specifies CSALGRGQGDNQPQHF.

The chain links TRBV4-1 to TRBJ1-5; maybe TRBD1 (5 bases). CDR3 size: 15 residues. The V gene's germline CDR1 is MGHRA and CDR2 YSYEKL. Trimming stripped 4 bases from V and 4 bases from J, with 14 bases between. The CDR3 DNA is TGCGCCAGCAGCCCATGGGGGACTGGAAATCAGCCCCAGCATTTT. The encoded protein is CASSPWGTGNQPQHF.

This clonotype was found many times. V gene TRBV29-1 combines with J gene TRBJ2-1; D is unclear. Germline lookup yields CDR1 SQVTM and CDR2 ANQGSEA. The CDR3 contains 15 residues. Between the trimmed V and J ends, which lost 0 bases and 10 bases, there was a span of 19 bases. CDR3 in amino acids: CSVEDRVAHVGEQFF. The CDR3 nucleotides read TGCAGCGTTGAAGATAGGGTAGCCCATGTGGGAGAGCAGTTCTTC.

Only a few counts were recorded for this clonotype. The chain is built from TRBV6-2 or TRBV6-3 and TRBJ2-4; D unresolved. This CDR3 comprises 17 residues. The germline V and J ends were trimmed by 5 bases and 0 bases, with 17 bases remaining between them. Germline CDR1 MNHEY, CDR2 SVGEGT. The CDR3 nucleotides are TGTGCCAGCAGTCCGTTCCCCGGTGTCCTAGCCAAAAACATTCAGTACTTC. Translated: CASSPFPGVLAKNIQYF.

Comments on this clonotype: This clone may be a read error of a much larger clone one base away. This chain joins TRBV6-1 and TRBJ2-5; no firm D call. The CDR3 has 14 residues. Germline V gene data show CDR1 as MNHNS and CDR2 as SASEGT. The CDR3 protein is CTSSHQLYGETQYF. The CDR3 nucleotides read TGTACCAGCAGTCACCAACTTTACGGGGAGACCCAGTACTTC.

This clonotype was seen many times. The chain couples TRBV15 to TRBJ2-7, with D perhaps TRBD1 (6 bases). The length of the CDR3 is 13 residues. CDR1 LNHNV and CDR2 YYDKDF come from the germline V gene (reference sequence). Trimming took 3 bases from V and 5 from J, leaving 11 bases between them. CDR3 coding DNA: TGTGCCACCAGCAGGACCAGGGGTGACGAGCAGTACTTC. Translation gives CATSRTRGDEQYF.

This chain joins TRBV3-1 and TRBJ2-3; D might be TRBD2 (6 bases). CDR3 length: 15 amino acids. Trimming stripped 4 bases from V and 4 bases from J, with 15 bases between. CDR1 and CDR2 from the germline V gene are LGHDT and YNNKEL (reference sequence). DNA of the CDR3: TGTGCCAGCAGCCGAAGCGAAAGGAGGGCAGATACGCAGTATTTT. As protein: CASSRSERRADTQYF.

This clonotype was detected ten times or more. CDR3 amino acids: CSASRSDTKQFF. The CDR3 bases are TGCAGTGCTAGTCGATCGGACACAAAGCAGTTCTTC. The gene calls are TRBV20-1 and TRBJ2-1; possible D gene TRBD1, 5 bases. With 3 bases removed from V and 11 bases from J, the gap between germline ends came to 14 bases. The CDR3 has 12 amino acids. Germline V lookup: CDR1 DFQATT, CDR2 SNEGSKA (reference sequence).

Many counts were recorded for this clonotype. The chain links TRBV6-1 to TRBJ2-2; unclear D gene. V was pared by 5 bases and J by 0 bases, with 7 bases between. Germline CDR1 and CDR2: MNHNS and SASEGT. This CDR3 is 14 amino acids long. In nucleotides, the CDR3 is TGTGCCAGCAGTAAGATCGCGAACACCGGGGAGCTGTTTTTT. It specifies CASSKIANTGELFF.

The chain carries TRBV13 and TRBJ2-5; D may be TRBD2 (6 bases). The CDR3 is made up of 13 amino acids. Germline V gene sequence: CDR1 PRHDT, CDR2 FYEKMQ (reference sequence). V dropped 4 bases and J dropped 5 bases, with 11 bases sitting between them. The CDR3 is CASSSFAGETQYF. The CDR3 DNA reads as TGTGCCAGCAGCTCTTTCGCGGGGGAGACCCAGTACTTC.

This clonotype was counted many times. The rearrangement links TRBV5-1 to TRBJ2-7; 8 positions match TRBD2. J lost 4 bases, V lost 0 bases, and 6 bases had no gene match. The CDR3 extends over 15 amino acids. Germline V CDR1 and CDR2: SGHRS, YFSETQ. The DNA for the CDR3 is TGCGCCAGCAGCTTGGTGTCTAGCGGGTGGTACGAGCAGTACTTC. This encodes CASSLVSSGWYEQYF. The full variable domain, completed using reference TRBV5-1 and TRBJ2-7, is KAGVTQTPRYLIKTRGQQVTLSCSPISGHRSVSWYQQTPGQGLQFLFEYFSETQRNKGNFPGRFSGRQFSNSRSEMNVSTLELGDSALYLCASSLVSSGWYEQYFGPGTRLTVT.

The chain uses TRBV10-3 and TRBJ2-2; D is ambiguous. Trimming removed 8 bases at V and 6 bases at J, with 7 bases between. CDR1 is ENHRY and CDR2 is SYGVKD in the germline V gene. The length of the CDR3 is 11 residues. This CDR3 reads CAISSPGELFF. DNA for the CDR3: TGTGCCATCTCTTCCCCCGGGGAGCTGTTTTTT.

This clonotype showed up many times. The rearrangement links TRBV5-1 to TRBJ2-1, with D hard to call. Germline V CDR1 and CDR2: SGHRS, YFSETQ. The CDR3 extends over 11 amino acids. Trimming shortened V by 4 bases and J by 9 bases, and 8 bases separated the two germline ends. CDR3: CASSLQTEQFF. The CDR3 DNA is TGCGCCAGCAGCCTCCAGACTGAGCAGTTCTTC. Using reference TRBV5-1 and TRBJ2-1 for the parts outside the CDR3, the full variable domain is KAGVTQTPRYLIKTRGQQVTLSCSPISGHRSVSWYQQTPGQGLQFLFEYFSETQRNKGNFPGRFSGRQFSNSRSEMNVSTLELGDSALYLCASSLQTEQFFGPGTRLTVL.

This clonotype was picked up many times. The chain carries TRBV7-9 and TRBJ2-5; 10 positions match TRBD2. This CDR3 is built from 19 residues. The trim removed 5 bases at V and 3 bases at J, leaving 18 bases unmatched. CDR1 and CDR2 (germline): SEHNR, FQNEAQ (reference sequence). CDR3 nucleotide sequence: TGTGCCAGCAGCCCCCGGTCTAGCGGGAGTGCCCCCGGCAAAGAGACCCAGTACTTC. It translates to CASSPRSSGSAPGKETQYF.

This clonotype was seen ten or more times. This rearrangement joins TRBV29-1 to TRBJ2-2; D is possibly TRBD1 (6 bases). V was pared by 4 bases and J by 1 base, with 10 bases between. The CDR3 extends over 14 amino acids. The germline V gene encodes CDR1 SQVTM and CDR2 ANQGSEA. The CDR3 spells CSVGGHQNTGELFF. The CDR3 nucleotides read TGCAGCGTTGGGGGACACCAGAACACCGGGGAGCTGTTTTTT.

This clonotype was counted a few times. CDR3 DNA: TGCGCCAGCAGTGAGGACACCGGGGAGCTGTTTTTT. This gives the protein CASSEDTGELFF. The chain uses TRBV10-1 and TRBJ2-2; D gene ambiguous. Per the germline V gene, CDR1 is WNHNN and CDR2 is SYGVQD (reference sequence). V was trimmed by 2 bases and J by 3 bases, leaving 1 base between them. This CDR3 contains 12 residues.

About this clonotype: The junction departs from germline at one end; a sequencing error may be responsible. The V call is TRBV29-1, the J call TRBJ1-1; 10 positions match TRBD1. The CDR3 runs to 13 residues. In germline, CDR1 is SQVTM, CDR2 ANQGSEA. The CDR3 is CSVGTGENTEAFF. The CDR3 nucleotides are TGCAGCGTGGGGACAGGGGAGAACACTGAAGCCTTCTTT. Full variable domain (remainder filled in from reference TRBV29-1 and TRBJ1-1): SAVISQKPSRDICQRGTSLTIQCQVDSQVTMMFWYRQQPGQSLTLIATANQGSEATYESGFVIDKFPISRPNLTFSTLTVSNMSPEDSSIYLCSVGTGENTEAFFGQGTRLTVV.

J is TRBJ1-2 and V is TRBV19, with D perhaps matching TRBD1 (5 bases). The V gene's germline CDR1 is LNHDA and CDR2 SQIVND (reference sequence). Between the trimmed V and J ends, which lost 3 bases and 8 bases, there was a span of 22 bases. The CDR3 covers 16 residues. The CDR3 is CASSMETDSHRKGYTF. For the CDR3, the DNA is TGTGCCAGTAGTATGGAAACCGACAGTCACCGGAAAGGCTACACCTTC.

The CDR3 nucleotides are TGCAGTGCTAGAGACGGAGGAGAAGTTGACGAGCAGTACTTC. This translates into CSARDGGEVDEQYF. V usage is TRBV20-1 and J usage is TRBJ2-7; TRBD2 might be the D (5 bases). CDR1 DFQATT and CDR2 SNEGSKA come from the germline V gene (reference sequence). Between the trimmed V and J ends, which lost 0 bases and 5 bases, there was a span of 14 bases. The length of the CDR3 is 14 residues.